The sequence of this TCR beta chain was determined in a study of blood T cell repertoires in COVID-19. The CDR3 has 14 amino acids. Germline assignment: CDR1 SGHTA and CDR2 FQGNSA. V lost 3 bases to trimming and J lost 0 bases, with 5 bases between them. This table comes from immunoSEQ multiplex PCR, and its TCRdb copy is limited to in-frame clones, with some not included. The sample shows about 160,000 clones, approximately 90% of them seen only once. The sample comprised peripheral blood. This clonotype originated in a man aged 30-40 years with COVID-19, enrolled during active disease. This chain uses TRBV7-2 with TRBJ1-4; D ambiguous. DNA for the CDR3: TGTGCCAGCAGCTTCAGTACAACTAATGAAAAACTGTTTTTT. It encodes CASSFSTTNEKLFF.